A single sample is the source of the 17 T cell receptor beta chains below, sequenced in a study of blood T cell repertoires in COVID-19. Assay: immunoSEQ multiplex PCR; the TCRdb copy retains only in-frame clones and omits some. The sample consists of about 250,000 clones, over 75% of them appearing once. Sequenced sample: peripheral blood. The receptor source for this set is a woman younger than 45 with acute or convalescent COVID-19.

The chain joins TRBV24-1 to TRBJ2-1; 12 bases agree with TRBD1. Germline lookup yields CDR1 KGHDR and CDR2 SFDVKD. Trimming took 7 bases from V and 10 from J; bases not matched to a gene: 4. The CDR3 runs 13 residues. The chain's CDR3 is CATRGQGAREQFF. DNA for the CDR3: TGTGCCACCAGGGGACAGGGGGCTAGGGAGCAGTTCTTC.

The V and J genes are TRBV13 and TRBJ2-4; D call uncertain. The CDR3 covers 12 residues. CDR1 PRHDT and CDR2 FYEKMQ come from the germline V gene (reference sequence). V lost 0 bases to trimming and J lost 8 bases, with 5 bases between them. The CDR3 coding sequence is TGTGCCAGCAGCTTAGGGCCAGACATTCAGTACTTC. This codes for CASSLGPDIQYF.

This chain connects TRBV2 to TRBJ2-1; TRBD2 matches at 11 bases. The CDR3 has 12 residues. V was pared by 6 bases and J by 15 bases, with 7 bases of the junction left unmatched. CDR1 SNHLY and CDR2 FYNNEI come from the germline V gene. The CDR3 nucleotides are TGTGCCAGCAGGATACTAGCGGGAGCTATGTTCTTC. It is translated as CASRILAGAMFF.

This chain uses TRBV5-4 with TRBJ2-5; TRBD2 aligns across 11 bases. V shed 1 base and J 1 base; nucleotides not matched to a gene: 0. Per germline, CDR1 SGHNT and CDR2 YYREEE (reference sequence). This CDR3 region has 15 residues. The CDR3, as DNA: TGTGCCAGCAGCTTGACTAGCGGGAGCCAAGAGACCCAGTACTTC. Translating gives CASSLTSGSQETQYF.

The V call is TRBV19, the J call TRBJ1-1; D gene uncertain. The CDR3 has 15 residues. Between the trimmed V and J ends, which lost 2 bases and 1 base, there was a span of 11 bases. Germline V CDR1 and CDR2: LNHDA, SQIVND (reference sequence). The CDR3 spells CASSILAVKNTEAFF. CDR3 sequence (DNA): TGTGCCAGTAGTATATTAGCGGTAAAGAACACTGAAGCTTTCTTT.

The chain has TRBV4-1 and TRBJ1-4, with a tentative D call TRBD1 (6 bases). This CDR3 is 15 amino acids long. Germline CDR1 reads MGHRA; CDR2 reads YSYEKL. V dropped 2 bases and J dropped 3 bases, with 10 bases sitting between them. The chain's CDR3 is CASSQTRGSNEKLFF. Here the CDR3 DNA reads TGCGCCAGCAGCCAAACTAGGGGGTCTAATGAAAAACTGTTTTTT.

The gene calls are TRBV7-8 and TRBJ2-1; D gene unclear. The V gene's germline CDR1 is SGHVS and CDR2 FQNEAQ. The CDR3 length is 16 residues. Trimming took 5 bases from V and 0 from J, leaving 14 bases between them. CDR3 region: CASSPSPRSSYNEQFF. The CDR3 nucleotides read TGTGCCAGCAGCCCGTCCCCCCGGAGCTCCTACAATGAGCAGTTCTTC.

CDR3 region: CASSLGRVDTQYF. The CDR3 DNA sequence: TGTGCCAGCAGCTTAGGGCGGGTAGATACGCAGTATTTT. The rearrangement joins TRBV13 to TRBJ2-3; possibly TRBD2 for D (5 bases). There are 13 residues in the CDR3. V gave up 0 bases and J gave up 5 bases, with 6 bases separating them. Germline CDR1 and CDR2: PRHDT and FYEKMQ (reference sequence).

This rearrangement joins TRBV11-3 to TRBJ2-2; D may be TRBD2 (5 bases). Germline CDR1 reads SGHNT; CDR2 reads YENEEA. The CDR3 runs 18 residues. The V and J ends lost 1 base and 0 bases respectively, with 15 bases between them. This chain's CDR3 is CASSLGQRARANTGELFF. The CDR3 DNA sequence: TGTGCCAGCAGCTTAGGCCAAAGGGCGAGGGCGAACACCGGGGAGCTGTTTTTT. The full variable domain, in which reference TRBV11-3 and TRBJ2-2 provide the parts outside the CDR3, is EAGVVQSPRYKIIEKKQPVAFWCNPISGHNTLYWYLQNLGQGPELLIRYENEEAVDDSQLPKDRFSAERLKGVDSTLKIQPAELGDSAVYLCASSLGQRARANTGELFFGEGSRLTVL.

The chain recombines TRBV19 with TRBJ2-4, with 15 bases aligning to TRBD2. The CDR3 loop spans 17 amino acids. The germline gives CDR1 LNHDA, CDR2 SQIVND (reference sequence). V dropped 3 bases and J dropped 8; count of bases not matched to a gene: 8. The CDR3: CASSIGLAGGLGDIQYF. CDR3 nucleotide sequence: TGTGCCAGTAGTATCGGACTAGCGGGAGGGCTGGGGGACATTCAGTACTTC.

This CDR3 reads CASSPPAGAGGTYEQYF. The CDR3 coding sequence is TGCGCCAGCAGCCCCCCGGCGGGAGCGGGAGGCACTTACGAGCAGTACTTC. The rearrangement joins TRBV4-1 to TRBJ2-7; TRBD2 matches at 9 bases. V was pared by 4 bases and J by 4 bases, with 14 bases of the junction left unmatched. CDR1 is MGHRA and CDR2 is YSYEKL in the germline V gene. This CDR3 is built from 17 residues.

The chain recombines TRBV6-5 with TRBJ2-1, with D possibly being TRBD1 (6 bases). CDR1 and CDR2 (germline): MNHEY, SVGAGI. This CDR3 is built from 13 residues. V lost 6 bases and J 6 bases, leaving 12 bases between the germline ends. In nucleotides, the CDR3 is TGTGCCAGCAGAAATCTAGGGGGCAATGAGCAGTTCTTC. This sequence encodes CASRNLGGNEQFF.

V gene TRBV6-5 combines with J gene TRBJ2-1, with D perhaps matching TRBD2 (6 bases). V lost 4 bases and J 6 bases, leaving 16 bases between the germline ends. Germline V gives CDR1 MNHEY, CDR2 SVGAGI. CDR3 length equals 15 residues. The CDR3 sequence is CASSFSGVVGNEQFF. Here the CDR3 DNA reads TGTGCCAGCAGTTTTAGCGGAGTAGTTGGCAATGAGCAGTTCTTC.

This clone was found once. The genes are TRBV10-3 and TRBJ2-1; the match to TRBD2 covers 13 bases. V lost 10 bases and J lost 6; bases outside the gene matches: 3. Germline CDR1 ENHRY, CDR2 SYGVKD. CDR3 length: 13 residues. Written as DNA, the CDR3 is TGTGCCACGGGACTAGCGGGAATCAATGAGCAGTTCTTC. The encoded protein is CATGLAGINEQFF.

In its sample, this clone was seen once. The J gene is TRBJ1-1, the V gene TRBV9; no definite D call. Germline CDR1 and CDR2: SGDLS and YYNGEE. Trimming took 4 bases from V and 6 from J, leaving 16 bases between them. The CDR3 totals 14 residues. The CDR3 here is CASSSKAVAAEAFF. The CDR3 DNA sequence: TGTGCCAGCAGCTCCAAAGCGGTAGCCGCTGAAGCTTTCTTT.

The chain employs TRBV4-2 and TRBJ2-7, with a weak D call TRBD1 (6 bases). Per the germline V gene, CDR1 is LGHNA and CDR2 is YNFKEQ. The CDR3 spans 16 residues. The V and J ends lost 0 bases and 4 bases respectively, with 16 bases between them. The CDR3 reads CASSQEGTRGGYEQYF. DNA of the CDR3: TGTGCCAGCAGCCAAGAGGGGACCCGAGGGGGATACGAGCAGTACTTC.

A single count supports this clone. The genes are TRBV19 and TRBJ2-7; weak D call: TRBD2 (6 bases). Germline CDR1 LNHDA, CDR2 SQIVND (reference sequence). This CDR3 has 15 residues. Trimming stripped 3 bases from V and 2 bases from J, with 14 bases between. CDR3 coding DNA: TGTGCCAGTAGTATCGGGAGCGGCTCCCCCTACGAGCAGTACTTC. Residues: CASSIGSGSPYEQYF.